This T cell receptor beta chain was captured in a study of blood T cell repertoires in COVID-19. Across the whole study: PBMCs, B-cell-depleted T cells, or T cells provided the cDNA or gDNA that made up the material.

Study processing details: Estimation of nucleated cell counts relied on the amplification of reference gene primers. Sequenced by immunoSEQ multiplex PCR; TCRdb stores in-frame clones only, minus some. The V and J calls and clone size are taken from that table; D and trimming were inferred from the DNA. The table lists about 80,000 clones, around 84% of them singletons. This CDR3 comprises 14 residues. CDR1 is MNHEY and CDR2 is SVGAGI in the germline V gene. V dropped 7 bases and J dropped 5 bases, with 15 bases sitting between them. This TCR derives from a woman aged 70-85 years with acute or convalescent COVID-19. The material sequenced was peripheral blood. The chain couples TRBV6-5 to TRBJ2-1, with no clear D. CDR3 residues: CASIRPPGNNEQFF. CDR3 bases: TGTGCCAGCATTAGACCACCAGGAAACAATGAGCAGTTCTTC.